This is a list of T cell receptor beta chains from one sample in a study of blood T cell repertoires in COVID-19. Clones were sequenced by immunoSEQ multiplex PCR, and TCRdb holds only the in-frame ones, with some missing. The sample has about 250,000 clones, around 91% seen once. The sequencing sample was made of PBMCs or T cells enriched from blood (not recorded which). These receptors were obtained from a woman younger than 35 who had recovered from COVID-19. Both conserved end residues are part of each CDR3. Fields, in order: clone size, D gene, V gene, J gene, CDR3 DNA, CDR3 protein. The D gene is left open where the match is weak. Clone size is not always given. Where it is, it says once, few, many or a class for expanded clones.

clone_size: .
d_call: TRBD1
v_call: TRBV14
j_call: TRBJ1-6
cdr3_nt: TGTGCCAGCAGCCTGACAGGGGTCAGATCACCCCTCCACTTT
cdr3_aa: CASSLTGVRSPLHF

clone_size: .
d_call: TRBD1
v_call: TRBV18
j_call: TRBJ1-3
cdr3_nt: TGTGCCAGCTCACCTACGACAGGGGAGGCCACTGGAAACACCATATATTTT
cdr3_aa: CASSPTTGEATGNTIYF

clone_size: .
d_call: .
v_call: TRBV11-2
j_call: TRBJ1-2
cdr3_nt: TGTGCCAGCAGCCCCGGTGACTATGGCTACACCTTC
cdr3_aa: CASSPGDYGYTF

clone_size: .
d_call: .
v_call: TRBV19
j_call: TRBJ1-2
cdr3_nt: TGTGCCAGTAGTAGACAGAGCAAGGCTAACTATGGCTACACCTTC
cdr3_aa: CASSRQSKANYGYTF

clone_size: .
d_call: TRBD1
v_call: TRBV7-8
j_call: TRBJ1-2
cdr3_nt: TGTGCCAGCAGCTCTCTGGGACAGGTGGACTATGGCTACACCTTC
cdr3_aa: CASSSLGQVDYGYTF

clone_size: .
d_call: .
v_call: TRBV28
j_call: TRBJ2-7
cdr3_nt: TGTGCCAGCAGTTCCAACTCCGGGACTGCGAGTAGGGGGCAGTACTTC
cdr3_aa: CASSSNSGTASRGQYF

clone_size: .
d_call: TRBD1
v_call: TRBV9
j_call: TRBJ1-1
cdr3_nt: TGTGCCAGCAGCGCCATTTCAGGGGGGCTGAACACTGAAGCTTTCTTT
cdr3_aa: CASSAISGGLNTEAFF

clone_size: .
d_call: TRBD1
v_call: TRBV10-1
j_call: TRBJ1-2
cdr3_nt: TGCGCCAGCAGTGAGTCCGGGACAGGGCCTAGAAGAGGCACCTTC
cdr3_aa: CASSESGTGPRRGTF

clone_size: .
d_call: .
v_call: TRBV11-3
j_call: TRBJ1-1
cdr3_nt: TGTGCCAGCAGCTCCGACCCGAGCGGGGCTGAAGCTTTCTTT
cdr3_aa: CASSSDPSGAEAFF

clone_size: .
d_call: .
v_call: TRBV29-1
j_call: TRBJ1-5
cdr3_nt: TGCAGCGTTGAGTCAGGGATCAATCAGCCCCAGCATTTT
cdr3_aa: CSVESGINQPQHF

clone_size: .
d_call: .
v_call: TRBV11-2
j_call: TRBJ1-4
cdr3_nt: TGTGCCAGCAGCCCAGGGAGGAGTAATGAAAAACTGTTTTTT
cdr3_aa: CASSPGRSNEKLFF

clone_size: once
d_call: TRBD1
v_call: TRBV5-1
j_call: TRBJ2-7
cdr3_nt: TGCGCCAGCAGCCCTAACACAGGGGGGTACGAGCAGTACTTC
cdr3_aa: CASSPNTGGYEQYF

clone_size: .
d_call: .
v_call: TRBV6-6
j_call: TRBJ2-1
cdr3_nt: TGTGCCAGCAGTCGCCCGGGACTTTCGAGCTCCTACAATGAGCAGTTCTTC
cdr3_aa: CASSRPGLSSSYNEQFF

clone_size: .
d_call: TRBD1
v_call: TRBV9
j_call: TRBJ1-6
cdr3_nt: TGTGCCAGCAGCGCCCGGACAGGGGATAATTCACCCCTCCACTTT
cdr3_aa: CASSARTGDNSPLHF

clone_size: .
d_call: TRBD1
v_call: TRBV5-1
j_call: TRBJ2-7
cdr3_nt: TGCGCCAGCAGCTTAACTGGGACAGTGGACGAGCAGTACTTC
cdr3_aa: CASSLTGTVDEQYF

clone_size: .
d_call: .
v_call: TRBV5-6
j_call: TRBJ1-2
cdr3_nt: TGTGCCAGCAGTCGCCAACAGATCCTCTATGGCTACACCTTC
cdr3_aa: CASSRQQILYGYTF

clone_size: .
d_call: TRBD1
v_call: TRBV2
j_call: TRBJ1-5
cdr3_nt: TGTGCCAGCGGTATTACAGGGGATCAGCCCCAGCATTTT
cdr3_aa: CASGITGDQPQHF

clone_size: .
d_call: TRBD1
v_call: TRBV7-3
j_call: TRBJ1-1
cdr3_nt: TGTGCCAGCAGCTGGGGACAGGGTTCCACTGAAGCTTTCTTT
cdr3_aa: CASSWGQGSTEAFF

clone_size: .
d_call: .
v_call: TRBV9
j_call: TRBJ2-3
cdr3_nt: TGTGCCAGCAGCGTAACCGAGTACACAGATACGCAGTATTTT
cdr3_aa: CASSVTEYTDTQYF

clone_size: .
d_call: .
v_call: TRBV10-3
j_call: TRBJ1-6
cdr3_nt: TGTGCCATCAGTGAGCCTCTATTGGCAGGTAATCCTTCACCCCTCCACTTT
cdr3_aa: CAISEPLLAGNPSPLHF

clone_size: few
d_call: TRBD2
v_call: TRBV7-3
j_call: TRBJ2-1
cdr3_nt: TGTGCCAGCAGCTTAAGCCTAGCGGGATCAGCGGAGCAGTTCTTC
cdr3_aa: CASSLSLAGSAEQFF

clone_size: .
d_call: .
v_call: TRBV7-9
j_call: TRBJ1-2
cdr3_nt: TGTGCCAGCAGCTTAGAACCAGGGAAAGCGAACTATGGCTACACCTTC
cdr3_aa: CASSLEPGKANYGYTF

clone_size: .
d_call: TRBD1
v_call: TRBV11-2
j_call: TRBJ2-7
cdr3_nt: TGTGCCAGCAGTTCACACAGGGGGCCAAGCTCCTACGAGCAGTACTTC
cdr3_aa: CASSSHRGPSSYEQYF

clone_size: .
d_call: .
v_call: TRBV27
j_call: TRBJ2-7
cdr3_nt: TGTGCCAGCAGTTTCAGAGGGACATCCTACGAGCAGTACTTC
cdr3_aa: CASSFRGTSYEQYF

clone_size: .
d_call: TRBD2
v_call: TRBV12-5
j_call: TRBJ2-7
cdr3_nt: TGTGCTAGTGGTTCCCCCCGGCAGGGACTACTAGCGGGGAGCTCCTACGAGCAGTACTTC
cdr3_aa: CASGSPRQGLLAGSSYEQYF

clone_size: .
d_call: .
v_call: TRBV18
j_call: TRBJ1-3
cdr3_nt: TGTGCCAGCTCACCCCTACAGGGACCCTCTGGAAACACCATATATTTT
cdr3_aa: CASSPLQGPSGNTIYF

clone_size: .
d_call: .
v_call: TRBV1
j_call: TRBJ2-3
cdr3_nt: TGCACCAGCAGCCAGCTAGCGGGGGCGTACACAGATACGCAGTATTTT
cdr3_aa: CTSSQLAGAYTDTQYF

clone_size: .
d_call: TRBD1
v_call: TRBV10-2
j_call: TRBJ1-1
cdr3_nt: TGCGCCAGCAGTTTTCTTGGGACAGCCAACAAAGGAACTGAAGCTTTCTTT
cdr3_aa: CASSFLGTANKGTEAFF

clone_size: few
d_call: TRBD1
v_call: TRBV29-1
j_call: TRBJ2-5
cdr3_nt: TGCAGCGTCGGCCCCCCGACAGGGGGAGAGACCCAGTACTTC
cdr3_aa: CSVGPPTGGETQYF

clone_size: .
d_call: .
v_call: TRBV9
j_call: TRBJ1-3
cdr3_nt: TGTGCCAGCAGCGTATCAGTCAAAGCTGGAAACACCATATATTTT
cdr3_aa: CASSVSVKAGNTIYF

clone_size: .
d_call: TRBD2
v_call: TRBV4-1
j_call: TRBJ2-1
cdr3_nt: TGCGCCAGCAGCCAAGGAGCGGGGGGAACCTACAATGAGCAGTTCTTC
cdr3_aa: CASSQGAGGTYNEQFF

clone_size: .
d_call: .
v_call: TRBV5-1
j_call: TRBJ1-1
cdr3_nt: TGCGCCAGCAGCGCTCAAGGAGGGACTGAAGCTTTCTTT
cdr3_aa: CASSAQGGTEAFF

clone_size: .
d_call: .
v_call: TRBV27
j_call: TRBJ2-3
cdr3_nt: TGTGCCAGCAGTTTAATGGCAGCCGGGGTGGGTAGCACAGATACGCAGTATTTT
cdr3_aa: CASSLMAAGVGSTDTQYF

clone_size: .
d_call: .
v_call: TRBV5-1
j_call: TRBJ2-7
cdr3_nt: TGCGCCAGCAGCTTGACTAGTAACGAGCAGTACTTC
cdr3_aa: CASSLTSNEQYF

clone_size: .
d_call: .
v_call: TRBV10-3
j_call: TRBJ1-1
cdr3_nt: TGTGCCATCCGCGGGGACTTGAACACTGAAGCTTTCTTT
cdr3_aa: CAIRGDLNTEAFF

clone_size: .
d_call: TRBD1
v_call: TRBV11-3
j_call: TRBJ2-3
cdr3_nt: TGTGCCAGCAGCTTAGCGTCTGGGATAACAGGGGGCTCAGATACGCAGTATTTT
cdr3_aa: CASSLASGITGGSDTQYF

clone_size: .
d_call: TRBD2
v_call: TRBV5-1
j_call: TRBJ2-1
cdr3_nt: TGCGCCAGCAGCTTTGGACTAGCGGGGGACACTGAGCAGTTCTTC
cdr3_aa: CASSFGLAGDTEQFF